This T cell receptor beta chain originates from a study of T cells in Graves' hyperthyroidism and ophthalmopathy (dated by TCRdb to between 2018 and 2021). For context, the study as a whole: Peripheral blood samples were taken at initial diagnosis, before any treatment was given. TCR Vbeta CDR3 sequencing of 130 to 150 peripheral blood samples (under 45 ophthalmopathy, about 75 hyperthyroidism and roughly 17 progressor patients) is reported in the paper. The study also compared thyroid tissue and blood T-cell repertoires from several Graves' hyperthyroidism patients. To identify distinguishing TCR V-J signatures, a discovery cohort of 100 patients was used, comprising 43 with Graves' ophthalmopathy and around 57 with stable Graves' hyperthyroidism. Once sampling was done, hyperthyroidism patients were given methimazole at a starting dose of 30 mg daily, whereas ophthalmopathy patients were given high-dose intravenous methylprednisolone. The 85 to 100 discovery patients were divided at random into training and test sets in a 7:3 ratio. An independent validation cohort of around 19 hyperthyroidism patients and over 15 patients who later progressed to ophthalmopathy tested prospective prediction of ophthalmopathy.

From cysteine to phenylalanine, the CDR3 is 16 amino acids long. CDR3 DNA is the only sequence kept; it has 48 bases, read in frame from the first base. CDR1 and CDR2 are drawn from the germline V gene: SGHVS, FQNEAQ. At the junction V is shortened by 0 bases and J by 4 bases, with 15 bases in between. TCR beta CDR3 regions were amplified from RNA transcripts. The first round of RT-PCR for the TCR CDR3 was performed with the HTBI primer set and the Qiagen OneStep RT-PCR kit. Libraries were constructed in a second round of multiplex PCR, after which size selection and purification were carried out. Paired-end sequencing of the libraries was performed with 100 bp reads on an Illumina HiSeq2000. Concerning the study's data processing: SOAPnuke was used to process the raw data, with reads discarded if the reads contained adapters or uncalled bases, had a mean Phred below 15, or lacked an exact constant-primer or identifier match. High-quality paired reads were merged using COPE v1.2.5, and each unique nucleotide sequence was defined as a clonotype. MiTCR v1.1 was used to align the clonotypes against IMGT TRBV, TRBD and TRBJ reference segments. Only V-J combinations with frequency above 0.0001, covering 99% to 99.2% of repertoires, were analysed. A TCS score was defined as the ratio between F50 (clonal expansion) and ExV (chaos), using BLOSUM62-based TCRdist between CDR3 peptides within each V-J. Welch's t-statistics and random forest reduced 500 to 550 V-J features to 13, which were used in a naive Bayes classifier (R e1071). TCRdb itself trimmed the public reads at Q25 with fastp, ran MiXCR and retained productive beta chains. Rows with one shared CDR3 protein collapse into an entry with the most common genes and DNA. The V and J calls, along with clone size, are taken from TCRdb and not from the paper's own processing. The sample table records more than 550,000 distinct CDR3 sequences; approximately 18% of these occur just once. Over 15% of the sample belongs to the ten largest clones.

This clonotype has at least ten counts. The target of this receptor is not known. No per-base quality is available; no much larger clone lies one base away. The hyperthyroidism patients were between 18 and 65 years old and newly diagnosed, with a disease duration of less than 2 months. Any patient with an uncontrolled infection, another autoimmune disease, pregnancy or lactation was excluded. Diagnoses relied on clinical symptoms, serum thyroxine and TRAb, thyroid ultrasound and orbital computed tomography. Blood from progressor patients was collected at the time of first diagnosis with hyperthyroidism, before any ophthalmopathy symptoms had appeared. PBMCs were isolated from approximately 10 ml of fresh peripheral blood by Ficoll-Paque density gradient centrifugation. Patients classed as progressors first received a Graves' hyperthyroidism diagnosis and then went on to develop ophthalmopathy during follow-up. Trizol reagent was used to extract total RNA, and RNA quality was then checked on an Agilent 2100 Bioanalyzer.

Study-wide findings and limitations: A 13 V-J signature model separated ophthalmopathy from stable hyperthyroidism, with 87.88% sensitivity and 81.08% specificity in cross-validation and 80%/75% in testing. In validation, the model predicted progression to ophthalmopathy a median of about 6.8 months before onset, with 65% to 71% sensitivity and roughly 79% specificity. No statistical method was used to fix the sample size in advance, and group allocation was not hidden from the investigators. Most expanded thyroid clonotypes (frequency above 0.001) were also found in blood, which suggests that blood repertoires may mirror thyroid immune responses.

The clonotype was recovered from a woman between 50 and 59 years old with Graves' hyperthyroidism that later progressed to Graves' ophthalmopathy. The sequencing sample was made of blood. In this chain, TRBV7-8 is recombined with TRBJ2-5, with TRBD1 tentatively as D gene (6 bases match). The CDR3 protein: CASSLARTGQVETQYF. The nucleotide sequence reads as follows: TGTGCCAGCAGCTTAGCGAGAACAGGGCAAGTAGAGACCCAGTACTTC.